These T cell receptor beta chains were read from a single sample in a study of cytomegalovirus exposure and HLA in healthy donors. TCRdb's table, derived via immunoSEQ multiplex PCR, lists solely in-frame clones and lacks some. The sample yields around 100,000 clones, around 80% seen once. The sequenced material came from PBMCs. The receptors originated from a woman between 18 and 29 years old in good health and CMV-seropositive. The CDR3 runs from the conserved cysteine through the conserved F or W. D genes are given only for firm matches. Size is omitted from some rows. Given values are once, few, many or a class for expanded clones.

V gene	CDR3 length	J gene	clone size	D gene	CDR3 protein	CDR3 DNA
TRBV21-1	13	TRBJ2-7	NA	NA	CATAGTGDYEQYF	TGTGCCACCGCCGGGACAGGCGACTACGAGCAGTACTTC
TRBV4-1	14	TRBJ2-7	NA	NA	CASSQEPEEGEQYF	TGCGCCAGCAGCCAAGAACCAGAAGAGGGCGAGCAGTACTTC
TRBV6-1	14	TRBJ2-7	NA	NA	CASSEAGTRREQYF	TGTGCCAGCAGTGAAGCGGGCACTAGAAGAGAGCAGTACTTC
TRBV30	13	TRBJ2-3	NA	TRBD1	CAWSPTGVQPQYF	TGTGCCTGGAGCCCCACAGGGGTTCAGCCCCAGTATTTT
TRBV28	13	TRBJ1-1	NA	NA	CASSHDGDTEAFF	TGTGCCAGCAGTCATGACGGGGACACTGAAGCTTTCTTT
TRBV4-2	14	TRBJ2-5	NA	NA	CASSQDRGAETQYF	TGTGCCAGCAGCCAAGATAGGGGCGCAGAGACCCAGTACTTC
TRBV7-9	15	TRBJ2-5	NA	TRBD1	CASSPPGTGRETQYF	TGTGCCAGCAGCCCGCCCGGGACAGGGAGAGAGACCCAGTACTTC
TRBV5-1	16	TRBJ1-2	NA	NA	CASSLGLGGPNYGYTF	TGCGCCAGCAGCTTAGGGTTAGGAGGGCCAAACTATGGCTACACCTTC
TRBV4-1	15	TRBJ2-7	NA	TRBD2	CASSQVGTNPYEQYF	TGCGCCAGCAGCCAAGTCGGGACTAACCCCTACGAGCAGTACTTC
TRBV25-1	13	TRBJ1-1	NA	NA	CASSQGMNTEAFF	TGTGCCAGCAGCCAGGGAATGAACACTGAAGCTTTCTTT
TRBV6-5	11	TRBJ2-7	NA	NA	CATRLAYEQYF	TGTGCCACTAGACTCGCCTACGAGCAGTACTTC
TRBV19	13	TRBJ1-2	NA	NA	CASTAPGGYGYTF	TGTGCCAGTACGGCACCGGGAGGCTATGGCTACACCTTC
TRBV6-1	13	TRBJ1-1	NA	NA	CASKRTVNTEAFF	TGTGCCAGCAAGAGGACTGTGAACACTGAAGCTTTCTTT
TRBV11-3	15	TRBJ2-2	NA	NA	CASSPREGRAGELFF	TGTGCCAGCAGCCCCCGAGAGGGTAGGGCCGGGGAGCTGTTTTTT
TRBV19	14	TRBJ1-5	NA	NA	CASSIGDGDQPQHF	TGTGCCAGTAGTATAGGAGACGGGGATCAGCCCCAGCATTTT
TRBV5-1	15	TRBJ2-1	NA	TRBD2	CASSPPGGGHNEQFF	TGCGCCAGCAGCCCCCCTGGCGGGGGACACAATGAGCAGTTCTTC
TRBV19	14	TRBJ2-7	once	TRBD1	CASSAGTGGYEQYF	TGTGCCAGTAGTGCGGGGACAGGGGGCTACGAGCAGTACTTC
TRBV7-8	11	TRBJ2-1	NA	NA	CASSYYNEQFF	TGTGCCAGCAGCTACTATAATGAGCAGTTCTTC
TRBV7-3	15	TRBJ2-3	NA	NA	CASSDMGSRVDTQYF	TGTGCCAGCAGCGACATGGGTTCTCGTGTAGATACGCAGTATTTT
TRBV19	15	TRBJ2-7	NA	TRBD2	CASSSGLAGSYEQYF	TGTGCCAGTAGTAGCGGACTAGCGGGATCCTACGAGCAGTACTTC
TRBV6-5	15	TRBJ1-2	few	TRBD1	CASSYSGQPLDGYTF	TGTGCCAGCAGTTACTCGGGACAGCCACTCGATGGCTACACCTTC
TRBV19	15	TRBJ1-5	NA	NA	CASSIGGTLDQPQHF	TGTGCCAGTAGTATAGGGGGGACATTGGATCAGCCCCAGCATTTT
TRBV6-1	14	TRBJ2-3	NA	NA	CASSNDPRGDTQYF	TGTGCCAGCAGCAACGACCCCAGAGGGGATACGCAGTATTTT
TRBV5-1	14	TRBJ1-4	NA	NA	CASSLWQDNEKLFF	TGCGCCAGCAGCTTGTGGCAGGATAATGAAAAACTGTTTTTT
TRBV7-6	15	TRBJ2-5	NA	NA	CASSLGGPHLVTQYF	TGTGCCAGCAGCTTAGGAGGGCCGCACCTGGTGACCCAGTACTTC
TRBV27	14	TRBJ2-1	NA	NA	CASSFSGEGNEQFF	TGTGCCAGCAGTTTTTCAGGGGAGGGCAATGAGCAGTTCTTC
TRBV11-3	12	TRBJ2-5	NA	NA	CASSLARETQYF	TGTGCCAGCAGCTTAGCTCGGGAGACCCAGTACTTC
TRBV7-2	18	TRBJ1-5	once	NA	CASSLVGGGEGSNQPQHF	TGTGCCAGCAGCTTAGTCGGGGGTGGAGAGGGAAGCAATCAGCCCCAGCATTTT
TRBV19	17	TRBJ2-7	NA	TRBD2	CASSTGQGTSATYEQYF	TGTGCCAGTAGTACGGGGCAAGGGACTAGCGCAACCTACGAGCAGTACTTC
TRBV10-1	16	TRBJ2-3	NA	NA	CASSEGWTSPTDTQYF	TGCGCCAGCAGTGAGGGGTGGACTTCCCCCACAGATACGCAGTATTTT
TRBV5-1	14	TRBJ2-3	once	NA	CASSLEPVGDTQYF	TGCGCCAGCAGCTTGGAACCGGTTGGAGATACGCAGTATTTT
TRBV19	15	TRBJ2-1	NA	TRBD2	CASSDTSGAYNEQFF	TGTGCCAGTAGTGATACTAGCGGAGCCTACAATGAGCAGTTCTTC
TRBV6-6	13	TRBJ1-1	once	TRBD1	CASSQGVWTEAFF	TGTGCCAGCAGTCAGGGGGTTTGGACTGAAGCTTTCTTT
TRBV6-6	13	TRBJ2-1	few	NA	CASTTENSNEQFF	TGTGCCAGCACCACAGAAAACAGCAATGAGCAGTTCTTC
TRBV6-5	16	TRBJ2-7	once	NA	CASSYSISGKTYEQYF	TGTGCCAGCAGTTACTCGATAAGCGGCAAAACCTACGAGCAGTACTTC
TRBV28	16	TRBJ1-4	NA	NA	CASSDADSNRDEKLFF	TGTGCCAGCAGCGATGCGGACTCTAACAGGGACGAAAAACTGTTTTTT
TRBV11-2	14	TRBJ2-7	NA	NA	CASSLEVTAYEQYF	TGTGCCAGCAGCCTGGAGGTAACAGCCTACGAGCAGTACTTC
TRBV27	15	TRBJ2-7	NA	NA	CASSLQGSSPYEQYF	TGTGCCAGCAGTTTGCAGGGTAGTTCCCCTTACGAGCAGTACTTC
TRBV2	14	TRBJ1-1	NA	TRBD1	CASRLQGARTEAFF	TGTGCCAGCAGGCTACAGGGGGCAAGGACTGAAGCTTTCTTT
TRBV5-1	14	TRBJ2-3	NA	TRBD2	CASSQTSGTDTQYF	TGCGCCAGCAGCCAGACTAGCGGCACAGATACGCAGTATTTT
TRBV30	16	TRBJ2-6	NA	NA	CACPGHLRSGANVLTF	TGTGCCTGCCCGGGACACCTCCGCTCTGGGGCCAACGTCCTGACTTTC
TRBV6-4	13	TRBJ1-1	NA	NA	CASSLGDGTEAFF	TGTGCCAGCAGCCTCGGGGATGGGACTGAAGCTTTCTTT
TRBV11-2	18	TRBJ1-4	NA	TRBD1	CASSTPLPNRGQVEKLFF	TGTGCCAGCAGCACGCCTTTACCGAACAGGGGGCAGGTTGAAAAACTGTTTTTT
TRBV6-5	13	TRBJ2-3	NA	NA	CASSYYAWDTQYF	TGTGCCAGCAGTTACTATGCGTGGGATACGCAGTATTTT
TRBV6-1	11	TRBJ2-7	NA	TRBD1	CASSGDRILIF	TGTGCCAGCAGTGGGGACAGGATTTTAATCTTC
TRBV5-1	15	TRBJ2-2	NA	NA	CASSLAAGDTGELFF	TGCGCCAGCAGCTTGGCGGCGGGCGACACCGGGGAGCTGTTTTTT
TRBV6-6	13	TRBJ2-7	NA	TRBD2	CASSPGRSYEQYF	TGTGCCAGCAGTCCCGGGAGGTCCTACGAGCAGTACTTC
TRBV5-1	16	TRBJ1-4	NA	NA	CASSLDLSWRNEKLFF	TGCGCCAGCAGCTTGGATTTGAGTTGGAGGAATGAAAAACTGTTTTTT
TRBV5-1	17	TRBJ2-7	NA	TRBD2	CASSLGLAGNLLGEQYF	TGCGCCAGCAGCCTGGGACTAGCGGGGAATTTGTTGGGGGAGCAGTACTTC
TRBV5-4	15	TRBJ2-7	NA	TRBD2	CASSSGTSGSYEQYF	TGTGCCAGCAGCTCAGGGACTAGCGGCTCCTACGAGCAGTACTTC
TRBV30	15	TRBJ2-1	once	TRBD2	CAWSVVRTSFHEQFF	TGTGCCTGGAGTGTAGTCCGGACTAGCTTCCATGAGCAGTTCTTC
TRBV5-1	11	TRBJ2-1	NA	NA	CASSLLDEQFF	TGCGCCAGCAGCTTGCTAGACGAGCAGTTCTTC
TRBV6-8	14	TRBJ2-7	NA	TRBD2	CASSYSPREVKQYF	TGTGCCAGCAGTTACTCACCCCGGGAGGTAAAGCAGTACTTC